This TCR beta chain was identified during a study of blood T cell repertoires in COVID-19. Study-level information: COVID-19 samples, acute and convalescent, were from the United States, Italy and Spain. Sources were T cells, B-cell-depleted T cells, or PBMCs; the material itself was cDNA or gDNA.

The CDR3 covers 19 residues. V shed 5 bases and J shed 1 base, with 23 bases lying between them. Germline V lookup: CDR1 LNHDA, CDR2 SQIVND (reference sequence). Produced via immunoSEQ multiplex PCR; TCRdb's table is partial and in-frame only. The sample records over 120,000 clones, 85% being singletons. Sample: peripheral blood. This chain joins TRBV19 and TRBJ2-2; TRBD1 is a possible D gene (7 bases). This receptor was taken from a human donor with acute or convalescent COVID-19. The donor label of this sample is uncertain. The CDR3 loop is CASSRSRGDRKWNTGELFF. The CDR3 coding sequence is TGTGCCAGTAGTCGGTCAAGGGGGGACAGAAAGTGGAACACCGGGGAGCTGTTTTTT.